This T cell receptor beta chain was sequenced for a study of neurological immune-mediated disorders. This clonotype has at least ten counts. The CDR3 contains 16 residues. Germline V gene sequence: CDR1 MNHEY, CDR2 SMNVEV (reference sequence). J gave up 1 base and V 4 bases, and 6 bases lay outside the gene matches. TCRdb re-called the 5' RACE reads with MiXCR, one entry per CDR3 protein. This repertoire shows tens of thousands of distinct CDR3 sequences, approximately 5.2% found once; its top ten account for around 7.2%. The receptor's source is a man younger than 35 with multiple sclerosis. The sequenced sample consisted of PBMCs. The chain has TRBV27 and TRBJ2-1; TRBD2 aligns across 8 bases. CDR3 nucleotides: TGTGCCAGCAGTTCCTTGGGCGGGAGGTCCTACAATGAGCAGTTCTTC. Protein product: CASSSLGGRSYNEQFF.